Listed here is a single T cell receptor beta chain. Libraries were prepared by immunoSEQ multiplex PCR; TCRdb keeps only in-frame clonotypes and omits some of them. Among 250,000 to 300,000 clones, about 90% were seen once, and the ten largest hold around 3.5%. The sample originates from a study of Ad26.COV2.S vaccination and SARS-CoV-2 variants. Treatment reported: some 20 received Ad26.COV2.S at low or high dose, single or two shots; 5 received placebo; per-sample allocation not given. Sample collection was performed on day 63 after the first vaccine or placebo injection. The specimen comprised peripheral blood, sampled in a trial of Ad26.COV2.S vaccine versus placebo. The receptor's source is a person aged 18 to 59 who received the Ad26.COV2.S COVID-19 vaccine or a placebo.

Here the CDR3 reads CASSSSLGGRREKLFF. DNA of the CDR3: TGTGCCAGCAGCTCCTCACTCGGGGGCCGTCGGGAAAAACTGTTTTTT. The V and J genes are TRBV5-4 and TRBJ1-4, with a possible D match to TRBD1 (6 bases). CDR1 SGHNT and CDR2 YYREEE come from the germline V gene (reference sequence). The length of the CDR3 is 16 residues. V was shortened by 3 bases and J by 8 bases, with 20 bases between the two germline ends.